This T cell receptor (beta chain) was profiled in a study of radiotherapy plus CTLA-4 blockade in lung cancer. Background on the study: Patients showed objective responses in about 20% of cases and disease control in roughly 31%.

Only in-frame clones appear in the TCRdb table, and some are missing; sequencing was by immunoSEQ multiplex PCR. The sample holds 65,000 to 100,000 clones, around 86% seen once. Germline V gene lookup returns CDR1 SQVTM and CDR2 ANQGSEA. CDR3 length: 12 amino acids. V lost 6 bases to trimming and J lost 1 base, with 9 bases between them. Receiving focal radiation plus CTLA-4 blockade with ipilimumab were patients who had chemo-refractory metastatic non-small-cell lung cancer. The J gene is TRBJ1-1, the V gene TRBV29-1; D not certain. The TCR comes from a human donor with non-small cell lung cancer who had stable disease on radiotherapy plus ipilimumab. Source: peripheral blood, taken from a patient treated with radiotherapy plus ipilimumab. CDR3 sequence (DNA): TGCAGCGTCGGAGAGAAGAACACTGAAGCTTTCTTT. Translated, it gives CSVGEKNTEAFF.